A selection of T cell receptor beta chains follows, all from one sample in a study of blood T cell repertoires in COVID-19. The assay was immunoSEQ multiplex PCR, and TCRdb's table has in-frame clones only and misses some. The sample has 65,000 to 80,000 clones, 70% to 90% seen once. What was sequenced was peripheral blood. Every receptor here comes from a man in his sixties or seventies with active or convalescent COVID-19. Both conserved end residues are part of each CDR3. The order of the fields is D gene, V gene, J gene, clone size, CDR3 DNA, CDR3 protein. D genes are given only for firm matches. Size tells how often a clone was seen (once, few, many) or the class of an expanded clone, and some rows leave it out.

>-|TRBV28|TRBJ1-1|-
TGTGCCAGCAAACCAATCAGGGGGAACACTGAAGCTTTCTTT
CASKPIRGNTEAFF
>TRBD2|TRBV27|TRBJ2-7|-
TGTGCCAGCAGTTCTCTCAAGCTAGCGGGATCAGCGGGGTCCTTGATCGAGCAGTACTTC
CASSSLKLAGSAGSLIEQYF
>TRBD1|TRBV6-1|TRBJ1-6|-
TGTGCCAGCAGTCGTCAGGGGGCCGATTCACCCCTCCACTTT
CASSRQGADSPLHF
>-|TRBV19|TRBJ2-6|-
TGTGCCAGTAGTATAGCTTCAGCGGCCGGGGCCAACGTCCTGACTTTC
CASSIASAAGANVLTF
>-|TRBV19|TRBJ2-1|-
TGTGCCAGTGCGGGACAGAGCACCTACAATGAGCAGTTCTTC
CASAGQSTYNEQFF
>-|TRBV27|TRBJ1-5|-
TGTGCCAGCAGTTTAATCGGGGATCAGCCCCAGCATTTT
CASSLIGDQPQHF
>-|TRBV10-3|TRBJ2-2|-
TGTGCCATCAGTGAAACTGGGGAGCTGTTTTTT
CAISETGELFF
>-|TRBV30|TRBJ2-6|-
TGTGCCTGGAGAGGGGTTGGGGTTGGGGCCAACGTCCTGACTTTC
CAWRGVGVGANVLTF
>-|TRBV19|TRBJ1-6|-
TGTGCCAGTAGTATAAATGTAGAGAAAAATTCACCCCTCCACTTT
CASSINVEKNSPLHF
>TRBD1|TRBV9|TRBJ1-3|-
TGTGCCAGCAGCCTCCTGGGACAGTCAGACACCATATATTTT
CASSLLGQSDTIYF
>TRBD1|TRBV2|TRBJ1-6|-
TGTGCCAGCAGTCAGGGGGCGCCAAGTAATTCACCCCTCCACTTT
CASSQGAPSNSPLHF
>-|TRBV19|TRBJ2-5|-
TGTGCCAGTACGGCTAGCGCTAAAGAGGCCCAGTACTTC
CASTASAKEAQYF
>-|TRBV7-8|TRBJ1-3|-
TGTGCCAGCAGCTTAATGAGCTCTGGAAACACCATATATTTT
CASSLMSSGNTIYF
>-|TRBV11-2|TRBJ2-1|-
TGTGCCAGCACCACTAATAGCGGCTCCTACAATGAGCAGTTCTTC
CASTTNSGSYNEQFF
>-|TRBV25-1|TRBJ2-3|-
TGTGCAACGGGTGATACGCAGTATTTT
CATGDTQYF
>-|TRBV7-6|TRBJ1-2|-
TGTGCCAGCAGCTTAACCTCAAGGGGCCGTAACTATGGCTACACCTTC
CASSLTSRGRNYGYTF
>-|TRBV25-1|TRBJ2-1|once
TGTGCCAGCAGTGATCCAGGGATGTGGAATGAGCAGTTCTTC
CASSDPGMWNEQFF
>-|TRBV5-1|TRBJ2-7|-
TGCGCCAGCAGCGGAGGGGTGTCCTACGAGCAGTACTTC
CASSGGVSYEQYF
>TRBD1|TRBV7-9|TRBJ1-3|-
TGTGCCAGCAGCTTAGGAGGGACAGTCCTAAGGGGAAACACCATATATTTT
CASSLGGTVLRGNTIYF
>-|TRBV6-5|TRBJ1-2|-
TGTGCCAGCAGTTACTCTGCAGGCCTTAACTATGGCTACACCTTC
CASSYSAGLNYGYTF
>TRBD2|TRBV6-5|TRBJ2-7|-
TGTGCCAGCATCAGAGCGGGAGGGTCCTACGAGCAGTACTTC
CASIRAGGSYEQYF
>-|TRBV6-6|TRBJ2-3|-
TGTGCCAGCGCGGATAGCACAGATACGCAGTATTTT
CASADSTDTQYF
>TRBD1|TRBV6-5|TRBJ1-1|-
TGTGCCAGCAGTTACGGACAGGATGGGAACACTGAAGCTTTCTTT
CASSYGQDGNTEAFF
>-|TRBV12-3/TRBV12-4|TRBJ1-6|-
TGTGCCAGCACCCTAGCATTTAATTCACCCCTCCACTTT
CASTLAFNSPLHF
>-|TRBV5-6|TRBJ1-6|-
TGTGCCAGCAGCTTGTTCGCGGGGCTGAGCTCCTATAATTCACCCCTCCACTTT
CASSLFAGLSSYNSPLHF
>TRBD1|TRBV9|TRBJ2-1|-
TGTGCCAGCAGCGTGGCTGGGACAGGGGAACATGAGCAGTTCTTC
CASSVAGTGEHEQFF
>TRBD1|TRBV4-1|TRBJ2-1|-
TGCGCCAGCAGCCAAATGGGGACAGGAGGGAGCAACTCCTACAATGAGCAGTTCTTC
CASSQMGTGGSNSYNEQFF
>TRBD1|TRBV30|TRBJ1-5|-
TGTGCCTGGAGTACCCCGGGACAGGGGAATCAGCCCCAGCATTTT
CAWSTPGQGNQPQHF
>-|TRBV4-1|TRBJ1-1|once
TGCGCCAGCAGCCAAGGAACTCTTCTTAACACTGAAGCTTTCTTT
CASSQGTLLNTEAFF
>-|TRBV19|TRBJ1-1|-
TGTGCCAGTAGTATGGGGGGGAACACTGAAGCTTTCTTT
CASSMGGNTEAFF
>TRBD1|TRBV10-3|TRBJ1-2|few
TGTGCCGGGGCCAAGGGGGCAGATCGTGGCTACACCTTC
CAGAKGADRGYTF
>TRBD2|TRBV6-5|TRBJ2-3|once
TGTGCCAGCAGTAGGGGAGGGGTAGATACGCAGTATTTT
CASSRGGVDTQYF
>TRBD1|TRBV6-5|TRBJ1-3|-
TGTGCCAGCGGACGGGGGGACAGGGCTGGAAACACCATATATTTT
CASGRGDRAGNTIYF
>-|TRBV6-5|TRBJ2-3|-
TGTGCCAGCAGGGCGTTTGGGCCCACAGATACGCAGTATTTT
CASRAFGPTDTQYF
>TRBD1|TRBV6-5|TRBJ1-6|-
TGTGCCAGCACCCGAGGACAGGGGAATAATTCACCCCTCCACTTT
CASTRGQGNNSPLHF
>-|TRBV7-9|TRBJ1-2|-
TGTGCCAGCAGCTTAACAGGCCTCTGGGGCTACACCTTC
CASSLTGLWGYTF
>TRBD1|TRBV30|TRBJ1-5|-
TGTGCCTGGAGTCGGGACAGGGGGTATCAGCCCCAGCATTTT
CAWSRDRGYQPQHF
>TRBD2|TRBV12-5|TRBJ2-7|-
TGTGCTAGTGGTTTGTTAGCGGGGGGATCCTCCGAGCAGTACTTC
CASGLLAGGSSEQYF
>TRBD1|TRBV28|TRBJ1-2|-
TGTGCCAGCAGTCCTCCACAGGGGGCAAGTGGCTACACCTTC
CASSPPQGASGYTF
>-|TRBV11-3|TRBJ2-1|-
TGTGCCAGCAGCTTACTCGGGGGTTCCTACAATGAGCAGTTCTTC
CASSLLGGSYNEQFF
>TRBD1|TRBV15|TRBJ2-5|-
TGTGCCACCACCAGAGGGACAGGGCTGGAGGAGACCCAGTACTTC
CATTRGTGLEETQYF
>TRBD2|TRBV27|TRBJ2-1|-
TGTGCCAGCAGTTCGGCTAGCGGATACAATGAGCAGTTCTTC
CASSSASGYNEQFF
>TRBD1|TRBV30|TRBJ1-4|-
TGTGCCCTTCATTCGGGACAGGGCAATGAAAAACTGTTTTTT
CALHSGQGNEKLFF
>-|TRBV29-1|TRBJ1-4|-
TGCAGCGTTGATGGGGGGGGACGACAAAAACTGTTTTTT
CSVDGGGRQKLFF
>TRBD1|TRBV14|TRBJ1-2|-
TGTGCCAGCAGCCCGGGGACAGGGCTTATGGGTGGCTACACCTTC
CASSPGTGLMGGYTF
>-|TRBV6-5|TRBJ1-3|few
TGTGCCAGCAGGGCCTTGGTCGGAAACACCATATATTTT
CASRALVGNTIYF
>TRBD1|TRBV11-2|TRBJ2-2|-
TGTGCCAGCAGCTCCCACAGGGGTCCCACCGGGGAGCTGTTTTTT
CASSSHRGPTGELFF
>-|TRBV21-1|TRBJ1-2|-
TGTGCCAGCACCCCTTTATACACCTTTAACTATGGCTACACCTTC
CASTPLYTFNYGYTF
>-|TRBV5-6|TRBJ2-1|-
TGTGCCAGCAGCTTGGAGGGGGGGCCCTACAATGAGCAGTTCTTC
CASSLEGGPYNEQFF
>-|TRBV19|TRBJ1-5|-
TGTGCCAGTAGTATATCGGGGGGAAATCAGCCCCAGCATTTT
CASSISGGNQPQHF
>TRBD1|TRBV4-1|TRBJ2-3|-
TGCGCCAGCAGCCCGGGGACAGGGGGAACAGATACGCAGTATTTT
CASSPGTGGTDTQYF
>-|TRBV10-2|TRBJ1-6|-
TGCGCCAGCAGCTTGCAGGGACAAGATTCACCCCTCCACTTT
CASSLQGQDSPLHF
>TRBD1|TRBV5-4|TRBJ1-2|-
TGTGCCAGCAGGGGCGACAGGGGGAGAAGTGGCTACACCTTC
CASRGDRGRSGYTF
>TRBD2|TRBV4-1|TRBJ2-2|-
TGCGCCAGCAGCCCCTTACTAGCGGGAGTCGGGGAGCTGTTTTTT
CASSPLLAGVGELFF
>TRBD1|TRBV2|TRBJ1-2|-
TGTGCCAGCACTGACCCCCCGACAGGGATCTATGGCTACACCTTC
CASTDPPTGIYGYTF